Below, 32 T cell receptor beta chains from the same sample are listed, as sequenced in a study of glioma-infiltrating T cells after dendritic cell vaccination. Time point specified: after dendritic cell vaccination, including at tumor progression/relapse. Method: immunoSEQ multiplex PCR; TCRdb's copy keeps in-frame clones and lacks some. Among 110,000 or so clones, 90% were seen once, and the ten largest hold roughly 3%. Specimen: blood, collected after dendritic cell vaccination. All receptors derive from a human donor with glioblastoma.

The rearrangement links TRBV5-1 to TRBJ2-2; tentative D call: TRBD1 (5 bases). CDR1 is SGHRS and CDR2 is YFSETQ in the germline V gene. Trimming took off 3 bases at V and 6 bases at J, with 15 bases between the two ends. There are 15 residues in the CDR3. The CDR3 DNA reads TGCGCCAGCAGCTCGTTGGACACTTACCCCGGGGAGCTGTTTTTT. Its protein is CASSSLDTYPGELFF.

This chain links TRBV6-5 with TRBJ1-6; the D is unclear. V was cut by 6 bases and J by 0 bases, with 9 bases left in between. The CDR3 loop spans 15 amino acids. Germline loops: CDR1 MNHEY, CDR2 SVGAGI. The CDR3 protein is CASSPKSSYNSPLHF. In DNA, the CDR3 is TGTGCCAGCAGCCCAAAGAGCTCCTATAATTCACCCCTCCACTTT.

CDR3 in amino acids: CASTTLAGFEQYF. CDR3 coding DNA: TGTGCCAGCACGACACTAGCGGGATTTGAGCAGTACTTC. The chain is built from TRBV2 and TRBJ2-7, with 10 bases lining up with TRBD2. Looked up from germline, CDR1 is SNHLY and CDR2 is FYNNEI. The CDR3 has 13 residues. Germline trimming cut 7 bases from V and 7 bases from J; bases unmatched to any gene: 7.

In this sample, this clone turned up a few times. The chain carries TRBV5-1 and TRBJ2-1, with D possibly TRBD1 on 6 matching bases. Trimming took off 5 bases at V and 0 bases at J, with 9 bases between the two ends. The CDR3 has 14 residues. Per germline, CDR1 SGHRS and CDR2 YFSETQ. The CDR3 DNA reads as TGCGCCAGCAGGAGGGGGAGCTCCTACAATGAGCAGTTCTTC. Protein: CASRRGSSYNEQFF. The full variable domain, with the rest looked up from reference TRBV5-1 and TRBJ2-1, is KAGVTQTPRYLIKTRGQQVTLSCSPISGHRSVSWYQQTPGQGLQFLFEYFSETQRNKGNFPGRFSGRQFSNSRSEMNVSTLELGDSALYLCASRRGSSYNEQFFGPGTRLTVL.

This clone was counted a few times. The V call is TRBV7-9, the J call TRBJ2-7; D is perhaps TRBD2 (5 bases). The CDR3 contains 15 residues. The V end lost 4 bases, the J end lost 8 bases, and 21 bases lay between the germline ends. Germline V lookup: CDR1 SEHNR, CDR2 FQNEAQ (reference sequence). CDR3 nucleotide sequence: TGTGCCAGCAGCTCTGGAGGACGGGCCTACGAGAAGCAGTACTTC. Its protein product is CASSSGGRAYEKQYF. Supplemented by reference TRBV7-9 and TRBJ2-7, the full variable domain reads DTGVSQNPRHKITKRGQNVTFRCDPISEHNRLYWYRQTLGQGPEFLTYFQNEAQLEKSRLLSDRFSAERPKGSFSTLEIQRTEQGDSAMYLCASSSGGRAYEKQYFGPGTRLTVT.

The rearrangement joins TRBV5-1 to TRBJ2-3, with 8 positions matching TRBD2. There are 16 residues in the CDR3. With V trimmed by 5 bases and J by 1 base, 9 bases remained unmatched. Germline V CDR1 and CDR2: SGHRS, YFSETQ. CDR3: CASRGGGLGGTDTQYF. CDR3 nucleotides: TGCGCCAGCAGGGGTGGGGGACTAGGAGGCACAGATACGCAGTATTTT.

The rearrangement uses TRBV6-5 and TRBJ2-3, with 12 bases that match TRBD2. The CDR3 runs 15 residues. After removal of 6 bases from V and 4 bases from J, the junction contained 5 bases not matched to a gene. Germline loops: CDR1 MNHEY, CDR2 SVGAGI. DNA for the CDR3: TGTGCCAGCAGATCTAGCGGGGGGGCCCCAGATACGCAGTATTTT. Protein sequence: CASRSSGGAPDTQYF.

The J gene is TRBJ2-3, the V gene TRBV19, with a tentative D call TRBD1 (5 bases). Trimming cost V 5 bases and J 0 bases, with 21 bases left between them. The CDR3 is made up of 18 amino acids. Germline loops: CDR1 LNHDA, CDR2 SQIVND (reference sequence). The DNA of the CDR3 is TGTGCCAGTAGTCAGACAGCCGGGCCCTCATCTAGCACAGATACGCAGTATTTT. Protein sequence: CASSQTAGPSSSTDTQYF.

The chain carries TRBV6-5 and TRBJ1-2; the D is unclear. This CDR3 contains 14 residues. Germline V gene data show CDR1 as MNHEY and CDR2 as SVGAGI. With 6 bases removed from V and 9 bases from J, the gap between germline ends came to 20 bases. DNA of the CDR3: TGTGCCAGCAGGCCGAGCCTCCGGAGGGAAAGCTACACCTTC. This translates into CASRPSLRRESYTF.

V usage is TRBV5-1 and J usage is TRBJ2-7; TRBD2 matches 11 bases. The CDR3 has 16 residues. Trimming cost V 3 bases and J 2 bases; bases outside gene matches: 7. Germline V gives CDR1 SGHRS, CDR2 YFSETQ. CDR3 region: CASSWQTSGAPYEQYF. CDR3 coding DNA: TGCGCCAGCAGCTGGCAGACTAGCGGGGCCCCCTACGAGCAGTACTTC.

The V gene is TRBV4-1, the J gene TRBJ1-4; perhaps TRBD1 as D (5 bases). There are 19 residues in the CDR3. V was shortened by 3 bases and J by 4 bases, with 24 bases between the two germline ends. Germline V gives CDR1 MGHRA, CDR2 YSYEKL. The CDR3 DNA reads TGCGCCAGCAGCCAGGAACCGCTCCTTGACGGGGGTTATAATGAAAAACTGTTTTTT. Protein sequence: CASSQEPLLDGGYNEKLFF.

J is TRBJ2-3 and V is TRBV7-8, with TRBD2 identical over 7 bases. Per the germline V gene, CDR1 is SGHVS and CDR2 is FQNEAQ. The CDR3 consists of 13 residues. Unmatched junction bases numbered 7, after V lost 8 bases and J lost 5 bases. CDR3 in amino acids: CASGTREGDTQYF. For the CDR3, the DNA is TGTGCCAGCGGCACCAGGGAGGGAGATACGCAGTATTTT.

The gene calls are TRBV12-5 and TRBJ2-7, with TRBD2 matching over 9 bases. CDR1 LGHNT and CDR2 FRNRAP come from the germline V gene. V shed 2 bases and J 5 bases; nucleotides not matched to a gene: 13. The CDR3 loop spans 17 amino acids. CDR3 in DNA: TGTGCTAGTGGTTTGTCTCTCAAGCGGGGGGATAGGGACGAGCAGTACTTC. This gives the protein CASGLSLKRGDRDEQYF.

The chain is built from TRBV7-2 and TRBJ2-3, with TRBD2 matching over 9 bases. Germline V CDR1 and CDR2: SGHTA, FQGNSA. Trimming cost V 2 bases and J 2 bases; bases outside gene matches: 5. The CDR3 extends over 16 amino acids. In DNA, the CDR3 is TGTGCCAGCAGCTTATGGGGCGGGAGGGCCACAGATACGCAGTATTTT. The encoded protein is CASSLWGGRATDTQYF.

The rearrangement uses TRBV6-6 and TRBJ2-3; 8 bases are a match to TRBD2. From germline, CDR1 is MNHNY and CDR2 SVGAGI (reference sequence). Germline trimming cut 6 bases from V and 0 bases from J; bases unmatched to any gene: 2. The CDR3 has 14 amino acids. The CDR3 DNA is TGTGCCAGCAGGGGACTAGTTAGCACAGATACGCAGTATTTT. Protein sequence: CASRGLVSTDTQYF.

The CDR3 region is CASSEDSTGELFF. CDR3 sequence (DNA): TGCGCCAGCAGTGAGGACAGCACCGGGGAGCTGTTTTTT. This sequence joins TRBV5-1 and TRBJ2-2; possibly TRBD1 for D (6 bases). Trimming stripped 5 bases from V and 4 bases from J, with 9 bases between. The CDR3 totals 13 residues. CDR1 SGHRS and CDR2 YFSETQ come from the germline V gene.

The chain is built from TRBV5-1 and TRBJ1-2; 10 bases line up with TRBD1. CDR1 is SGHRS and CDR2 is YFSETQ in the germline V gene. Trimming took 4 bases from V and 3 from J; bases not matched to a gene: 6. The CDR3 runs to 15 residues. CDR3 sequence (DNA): TGCGCCAGCAGCCCCGGACAGGGGGGAGACTATGGCTACACCTTC. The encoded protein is CASSPGQGGDYGYTF.

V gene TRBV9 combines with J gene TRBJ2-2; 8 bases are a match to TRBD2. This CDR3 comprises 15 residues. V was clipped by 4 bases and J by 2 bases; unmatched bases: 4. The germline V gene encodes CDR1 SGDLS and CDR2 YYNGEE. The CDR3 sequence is CASSPTSVNTGELFF. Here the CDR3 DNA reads TGTGCCAGCAGCCCGACTAGCGTAAACACCGGGGAGCTGTTTTTT. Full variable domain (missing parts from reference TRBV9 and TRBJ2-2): DSGVTQTPKHLITATGQRVTLRCSPRSGDLSVYWYQQSLDQGLQFLIQYYNGEERAKGNILERFSAQQFPDLHSELNLSSLELGDSALYFCASSPTSVNTGELFFGEGSRLTVL.

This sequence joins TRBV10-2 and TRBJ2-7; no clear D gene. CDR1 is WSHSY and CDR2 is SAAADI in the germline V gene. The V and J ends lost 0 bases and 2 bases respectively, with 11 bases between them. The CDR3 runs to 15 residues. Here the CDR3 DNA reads TGCGCCAGCAGTGAGTCTAGCCGGTTTACCTACGAGCAGTACTTC. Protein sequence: CASSESSRFTYEQYF.

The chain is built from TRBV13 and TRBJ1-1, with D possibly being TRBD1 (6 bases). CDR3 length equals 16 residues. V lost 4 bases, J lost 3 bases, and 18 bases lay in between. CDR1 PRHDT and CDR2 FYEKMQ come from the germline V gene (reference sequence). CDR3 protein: CASSSTRGIGDTEAFF. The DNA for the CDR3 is TGTGCCAGCAGCTCCACAAGGGGGATTGGGGACACTGAAGCTTTCTTT. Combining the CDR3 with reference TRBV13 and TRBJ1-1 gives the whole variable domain AAGVIQSPRHLIKEKRETATLKCYPIPRHDTVYWYQQGPGQDPQFLISFYEKMQSDKGSIPDRFSAQQFSDYHSELNMSSLELGDSALYFCASSSTRGIGDTEAFFGQGTRLTVV.

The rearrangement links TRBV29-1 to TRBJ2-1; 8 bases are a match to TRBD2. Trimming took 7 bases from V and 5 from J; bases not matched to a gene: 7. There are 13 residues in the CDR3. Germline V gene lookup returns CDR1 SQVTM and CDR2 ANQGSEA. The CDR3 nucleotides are TGCAGCGCGGGAGGGGCATGGGACAATGAGCAGTTCTTC. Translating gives CSAGGAWDNEQFF.

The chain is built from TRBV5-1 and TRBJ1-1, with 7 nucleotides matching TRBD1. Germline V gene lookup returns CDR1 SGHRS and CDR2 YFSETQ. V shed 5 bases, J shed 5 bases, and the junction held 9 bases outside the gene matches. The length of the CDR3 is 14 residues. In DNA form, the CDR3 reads TGCGCCAGCAGTTCTCACAGGGGTGGGACTGAAGCTTTCTTT. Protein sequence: CASSSHRGGTEAFF.

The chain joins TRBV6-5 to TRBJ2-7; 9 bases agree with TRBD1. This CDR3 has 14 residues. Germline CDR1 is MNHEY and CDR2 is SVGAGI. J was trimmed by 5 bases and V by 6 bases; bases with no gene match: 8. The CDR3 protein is CASSRDRVLHEQYF. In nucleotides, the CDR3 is TGTGCCAGCAGCCGGGACAGGGTCCTTCACGAGCAGTACTTC.

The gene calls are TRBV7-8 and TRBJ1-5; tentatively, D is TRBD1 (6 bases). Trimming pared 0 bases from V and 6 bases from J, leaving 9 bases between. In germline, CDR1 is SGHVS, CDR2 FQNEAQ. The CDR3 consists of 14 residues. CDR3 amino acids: CASSLAQGGQPQHF. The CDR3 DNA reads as TGTGCCAGCAGCTTAGCACAGGGTGGTCAGCCCCAGCATTTT.

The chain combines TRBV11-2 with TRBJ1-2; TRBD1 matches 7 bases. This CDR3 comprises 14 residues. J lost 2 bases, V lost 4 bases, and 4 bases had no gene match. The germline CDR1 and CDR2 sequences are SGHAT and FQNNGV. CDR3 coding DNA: TGTGCCAGCAGCTACAGGGGTCCGAACTATGGCTACACCTTC. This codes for CASSYRGPNYGYTF. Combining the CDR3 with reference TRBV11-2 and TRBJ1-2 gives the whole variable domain EAGVAQSPRYKIIEKRQSVAFWCNPISGHATLYWYQQILGQGPKLLIQFQNNGVVDDSQLPKDRFSAERLKGVDSTLKIQPAKLEDSAVYLCASSYRGPNYGYTFGSGTRLTVV.

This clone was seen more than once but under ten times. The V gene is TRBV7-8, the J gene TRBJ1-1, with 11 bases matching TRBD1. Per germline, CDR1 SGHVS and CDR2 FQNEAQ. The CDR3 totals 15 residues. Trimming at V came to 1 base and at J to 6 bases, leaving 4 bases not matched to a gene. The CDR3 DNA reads TGTGCCAGCAGCTTAGAGGGACAGGGGGTTTCTGAAGCTTTCTTT. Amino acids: CASSLEGQGVSEAFF. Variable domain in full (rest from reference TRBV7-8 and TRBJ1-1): GAGVSQSPRYKVAKRGQDVALRCDPISGHVSLFWYQQALGQGPEFLTYFQNEAQLDKSGLPSDRFFAERPEGSVSTLKIQRTQQEDSAVYLCASSLEGQGVSEAFFGQGTRLTVV.

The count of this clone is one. The CDR3 here is CASSLQTSSDTQYF. CDR3 in DNA: TGCGCCAGCAGCCTACAGACTAGCTCAGATACGCAGTATTTT. The chain is built from TRBV5-1 and TRBJ2-3, with 7 bases lining up with TRBD2. The germline V gene has CDR1 SGHRS and CDR2 YFSETQ. V trimming: 4 bases; J trimming: 4 bases; junction bases outside the gene matches: 6. The CDR3 is made up of 14 amino acids.

This CDR3 reads CASGRTSGSGSSYNEQFF. CDR3 DNA: TGTGCCAGCGGAAGGACTAGCGGGAGTGGGAGCTCCTACAATGAGCAGTTCTTC. The chain employs TRBV9 and TRBJ2-1; 13 bases match TRBD2. V trimming: 7 bases; J trimming: 0 bases; junction bases outside the gene matches: 10. The germline CDR1 and CDR2 sequences are SGDLS and YYNGEE. CDR3 size: 18 residues.

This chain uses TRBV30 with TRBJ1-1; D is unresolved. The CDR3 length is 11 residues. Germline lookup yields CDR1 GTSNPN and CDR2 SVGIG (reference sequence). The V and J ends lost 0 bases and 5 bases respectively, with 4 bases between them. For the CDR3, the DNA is TGTGCCTGGAGTGTCTTTACTGAAGCTTTCTTT. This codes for CAWSVFTEAFF.

This CDR3 is CASSSPASTDTQYF. The CDR3 DNA is TGTGCCAGCAGCTCCCCCGCGAGCACAGATACGCAGTATTTT. This chain links TRBV11-3 with TRBJ2-3, with D unclear. Trimming cost V 4 bases and J 0 bases, with 8 bases left between them. Germline V gene lookup returns CDR1 SGHNT and CDR2 YENEEA. The CDR3 is made up of 14 amino acids.

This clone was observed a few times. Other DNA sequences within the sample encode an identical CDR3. The CDR3 nucleotides are TGTGCCAGTAGTATGGGGGGTAGCAATCAGCCCCAGCATTTT. Its translation: CASSMGGSNQPQHF. This rearrangement joins TRBV19 to TRBJ1-5; D is possibly TRBD1 (5 bases). Germline V CDR1 and CDR2: LNHDA, SQIVND (reference sequence). The V end lost 3 bases, the J end lost 0 bases, and 6 bases lay between the germline ends. This CDR3 has 14 residues.

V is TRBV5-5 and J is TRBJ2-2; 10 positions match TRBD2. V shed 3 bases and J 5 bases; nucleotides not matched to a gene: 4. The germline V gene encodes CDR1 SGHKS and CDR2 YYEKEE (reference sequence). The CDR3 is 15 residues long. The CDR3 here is CASSYLAGETGELFF. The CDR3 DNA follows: TGTGCCAGCAGCTATCTAGCGGGAGAGACCGGGGAGCTGTTTTTT.